The source of this TCR beta chain is a study of shared clonotypes between healthy human individuals. This clone was seen a single time. Genomic DNA (from each subset) was split evenly across several immunoSEQ plates. Only in-frame clones appear in the TCRdb table, and some are missing; sequencing was by immunoSEQ multiplex PCR. Of approximately 1,500,000 clones in the sample, 95% to 99% were seen once. The CDR3 sequence is 16 residues long. V was shortened by 4 bases and J by 2 bases, with 18 bases between the two germline ends. CDR1 and CDR2 from the germline V gene are SEHNR and FQNEAQ (reference sequence).

Sequencing was done on a sample of naive CD4+ T cells sorted from blood. Subset reported: CD45RA+ positively selected. The chain combines TRBV7-9 with TRBJ2-7; D possibly corresponds to TRBD2 (7 bases). The sequence was collected from a man aged 30 to 39 in good health. The DNA for the CDR3 is TGTGCCAGCAGCTCTGGGGGGAGGGGACACCCCTACGAGCAGTACTTC. Translated: CASSSGGRGHPYEQYF.